Listed here are 18 T cell receptor beta chains from one sample, sequenced in a study of cytomegalovirus exposure and HLA in healthy donors. 13 Jbeta primers and 60 Vbeta primers were used for the PCR. TCRdb's table, derived via immunoSEQ multiplex PCR, lists solely in-frame clones and lacks some. The table includes roughly 150,000 clones, around 70% detected once. The material sequenced was PBMCs. These TCRs come from a woman in her fifties or sixties in good health and CMV-seropositive.

This clone occurred a few times. The chain couples TRBV6-5 to TRBJ1-1, with 7 positions matching TRBD1. This CDR3 has 14 amino acids. With V trimmed by 6 bases and J by 0 bases, 4 bases remained unmatched. Per the germline V gene, CDR1 is MNHEY and CDR2 is SVGAGI. DNA for the CDR3: TGTGCCAGCAGCCTGGACAGGATGAACACTGAAGCTTTCTTT. It is translated as CASSLDRMNTEAFF.

This clone was counted a single time. This chain links TRBV6-5 with TRBJ1-4; 8 nucleotides line up with TRBD1. The germline V gene encodes CDR1 MNHEY and CDR2 SVGAGI. V trimming: 6 bases; J trimming: 3 bases; junction bases outside the gene matches: 6. CDR3 size: 15 residues. The CDR3 DNA sequence: TGTGCCAGCAGGAACGCGGGACAGGCTAATGAAAAACTGTTTTTT. Its protein product is CASRNAGQANEKLFF.

The chain uses TRBV19 and TRBJ2-1; tentative D call: TRBD1 (5 bases). The CDR3 is made up of 15 amino acids. V dropped 3 bases and J dropped 1 base, with 10 bases sitting between them. Germline V gene lookup returns CDR1 LNHDA and CDR2 SQIVND (reference sequence). The chain's CDR3 is CASSIGQGSYNEQFF. DNA for the CDR3: TGTGCCAGTAGTATCGGGCAGGGTTCCTACAATGAGCAGTTCTTC.

This chain uses TRBV11-2 with TRBJ1-1, with 8 bases aligning to TRBD1. The CDR3 runs 12 residues. Trimming took 5 bases from V and 11 from J; bases not matched to a gene: 7. CDR1 is SGHAT and CDR2 is FQNNGV in the germline V gene. Written as DNA, the CDR3 is TGTGCCAGCAGCACGCGACAGGGGAGGGCTTTCTTT. It yields the protein CASSTRQGRAFF.

This clone was picked up a small number of times. The J gene is TRBJ2-7, the V gene TRBV28; 7 bases match TRBD1. This CDR3 has 14 residues. The J segment lost 7 bases and the V segment lost 2 bases, leaving 8 bases of the junction unmatched. Germline V gene lookup returns CDR1 MDHEN and CDR2 SYDVKM. This CDR3 is CASSLRQGHREQYF. The CDR3 coding sequence is TGTGCCAGCAGTTTAAGACAGGGCCATAGGGAGCAGTACTTC. The complete variable domain, with remaining parts taken from reference TRBV28 and TRBJ2-7, reads DVKVTQSSRYLVKRTGEKVFLECVQDMDHENMFWYRQDPGLGLRLIYFSYDVKMKEKGDIPEGYSVSREKKERFSLILESASTNQTSMYLCASSLRQGHREQYFGPGTRLTVT.

V gene TRBV7-3 combines with J gene TRBJ2-1; TRBD1 might be the D (7 bases). Germline CDR1 SGHTA, CDR2 FQGTGA. The V and J ends lost 5 bases and 3 bases respectively, with 14 bases between them. This CDR3 has 15 amino acids. DNA for the CDR3: TGTGCCAGCAGCCCCCCAGGGGGGAGCTACAATGAGCAGTTCTTC. Translated: CASSPPGGSYNEQFF.

The chain combines TRBV6-5 with TRBJ2-7; D is perhaps TRBD2 (6 bases). Trimming cost V 5 bases and J 4 bases, with 12 bases left between them. This CDR3 has 13 residues. Germline values: CDR1 MNHEY, CDR2 SVGAGI. CDR3 sequence reads: CASSRGNYYEQYF. In DNA form, the CDR3 reads TGTGCCAGCAGTCGGGGGAATTATTACGAGCAGTACTTC.

The chain couples TRBV5-6 to TRBJ1-3; D is ambiguous. Per germline, CDR1 SGHDT and CDR2 YYEEEE. V lost 4 bases and J lost 4, with 15 bases in between. This CDR3 contains 15 residues. The CDR3 DNA reads TGTGCCAGCAGCCTACTTCGGGAGTACGGAAACACCATATATTTT. Translation gives CASSLLREYGNTIYF.

V usage is TRBV9 and J usage is TRBJ1-2, with 11 bases matching TRBD1. After removal of 3 bases from V and 4 bases from J, the junction contained 2 bases not matched to a gene. In germline, CDR1 is SGDLS, CDR2 YYNGEE. This CDR3 spans 14 amino acids. CDR3: CASSGTGGGYGYTF. The CDR3 DNA is TGTGCCAGCAGCGGGACAGGGGGCGGCTATGGCTACACCTTC.

The chain carries TRBV19 and TRBJ1-5; unclear D gene. CDR1 LNHDA and CDR2 SQIVND come from the germline V gene (reference sequence). The CDR3 covers 18 residues. The V gene lost 0 bases and the J gene lost 0 bases, with 15 bases spanning the gap. The CDR3: CASSIDYPGDYSNQPQHF. CDR3 in DNA: TGTGCCAGTAGTATAGATTACCCGGGAGACTATAGCAATCAGCCCCAGCATTTT. Full variable domain (remainder filled in from reference TRBV19 and TRBJ1-5): DGGITQSPKYLFRKEGQNVTLSCEQNLNHDAMYWYRQDPGQGLRLIYYSQIVNDFQKGDIAEGYSVSREKKESFPLTVTSAQKNPTAFYLCASSIDYPGDYSNQPQHFGDGTRLSIL.

This chain uses TRBV2 with TRBJ2-2; D unclear. CDR3 length equals 14 residues. Trimming shortened V by 6 bases and J by 4 bases, and 12 bases separated the two germline ends. Per germline, CDR1 SNHLY and CDR2 FYNNEI. The CDR3: CASSNSQSTGELFF. The CDR3 region has the DNA TGTGCCAGCAGCAATTCACAGAGCACCGGGGAGCTGTTTTTT.

The chain couples TRBV11-1 to TRBJ1-2; 7 bases agree with TRBD1. The CDR3 has 14 amino acids. The V gene end was trimmed by 5 bases and the J gene end by 1 base; junction bases not matched to a gene: 4. Germline loops: CDR1 SGHAT, CDR2 FQDESV (reference sequence). The CDR3 spells CASSQQGFNYGYTF. The CDR3 bases are TGTGCCAGCAGCCAACAGGGGTTTAACTATGGCTACACCTTC.

The chain combines TRBV10-1 with TRBJ1-1, with D possibly matching TRBD1 (6 bases). CDR1 is WNHNN and CDR2 is SYGVQD in the germline V gene (reference sequence). Trimming removed 3 bases at V and 6 bases at J, with 14 bases between. The CDR3 length is 14 residues. CDR3 sequence reads: CASSEQGPPAEAFF. The CDR3 bases are TGCGCCAGCAGTGAACAGGGTCCCCCCGCTGAAGCTTTCTTT.

The gene calls are TRBV21-1 and TRBJ2-7; the table's D gene call, TRBD1, was not cross checked with the DNA. TRBV21-1 is a pseudogene segment. The CDR3 is 15 residues long. The CDR3 nucleotides are TGTGCCAGCAGCACACTCACAGGAAACTCCTACGAGCAGTACTTC. Translated, it gives CASSTLTGNSYEQYF.

V usage is TRBV7-9 and J usage is TRBJ1-1; no clear D gene. Germline V gene sequence: CDR1 SEHNR, CDR2 FQNEAQ (reference sequence). V dropped 5 bases and J dropped 3 bases, with 10 bases sitting between them. CDR3 length equals 13 residues. In DNA, the CDR3 is TGTGCCAGCAGCACCCGGGTGGACACTGAAGCTTTCTTT. It codes for CASSTRVDTEAFF.

This clone was detected only a few times. This chain links TRBV7-9 with TRBJ1-2; D may be TRBD1 (5 bases). Trimming removed 5 bases at V and 9 bases at J, with 13 bases between. Germline values: CDR1 SEHNR, CDR2 FQNEAQ (reference sequence). The length of the CDR3 is 12 residues. Here the CDR3 reads CASSPTVGSYTF. The CDR3 region has the DNA TGTGCCAGCAGCCCGACAGTTGGAAGCTACACCTTC.

CDR3: CASTGVERTSGANVLTF. The CDR3 coding sequence is TGCGCCAGCACCGGGGTAGAAAGAACCTCTGGGGCCAACGTCCTGACTTTC. V is TRBV5-1 and J is TRBJ2-6; perhaps TRBD2 as D (5 bases). The germline V gene encodes CDR1 SGHRS and CDR2 YFSETQ. Trimming pared 6 bases from V and 0 bases from J, leaving 16 bases between. The CDR3 is made up of 17 amino acids.

V gene TRBV9 combines with J gene TRBJ2-1; 8 nucleotides agree with TRBD2. The CDR3 has 16 residues. The V segment lost 4 bases and the J segment 3 bases; nucleotides outside the gene matches: 9. CDR1 is SGDLS, CDR2 YYNGEE, per germline. Here the CDR3 reads CASSSGTSALYNEQFF. The CDR3 DNA reads TGTGCCAGCAGCTCAGGGACTAGTGCCCTCTACAATGAGCAGTTCTTC.